This T cell receptor (beta chain) was captured in a study of beta chain features in type 1 diabetes. Study findings and constraints: In these data, an HLA type influence on TCRB rearrangement remained unresolved. All four CD4+ subsets from Type 1 diabetes patients carried moderately but significantly shorter TCRB CDR3s.

The single heparinised draw taken from each donor contained roughly 110 mL of blood on average. Naive, central memory, regulatory and stem cell-like memory cells within the CD4+ compartment were sorted using CD45RO/CCR7/CD25/CD127/CD95/CD27. This clone was seen a handful of times. The antigen remains unidentified. Expressed TCRB transcripts got sequenced, as all isolated RNA was reverse transcribed. TCRdb's copy holds only in-frame clones and misses some; the assay was immunoSEQ multiplex PCR. Altogether 130,000 to 150,000 clones are present, 10% to 15% being singletons, with the ten largest covering roughly 1.3%. The receptor's source is a man aged 18 to 29 with type 1 diabetes. The sample was central memory CD4+ T cells from blood.

The CDR3 sequence: CASSPRLAGNEQFF. The CDR3 DNA reads TGCGCCAGCAGTCCCCGACTAGCGGGGAATGAGCAGTTCTTC. V is TRBV10-1 and J is TRBJ2-1, with 11 bases identical to TRBD2. The CDR3 consists of 14 residues. In germline, CDR1 is WNHNN, CDR2 SYGVQD (reference sequence). Trimming removed 5 bases from V and 7 bases from J; junction bases left unmatched: 4.